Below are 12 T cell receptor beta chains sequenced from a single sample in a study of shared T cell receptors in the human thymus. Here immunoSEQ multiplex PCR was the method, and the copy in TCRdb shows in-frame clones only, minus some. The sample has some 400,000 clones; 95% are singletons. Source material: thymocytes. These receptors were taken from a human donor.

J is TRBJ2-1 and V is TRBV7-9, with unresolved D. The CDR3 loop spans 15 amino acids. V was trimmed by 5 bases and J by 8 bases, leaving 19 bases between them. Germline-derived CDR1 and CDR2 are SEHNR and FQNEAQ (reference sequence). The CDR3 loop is CASSVDHPPVHEQFF. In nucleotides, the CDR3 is TGTGCCAGCAGCGTGGACCATCCTCCGGTCCATGAGCAGTTCTTC.

CDR3 DNA sequence: TGCAGCGTTGTCTGGTCTTCCACTGAAGCTTTCTTT. It encodes CSVVWSSTEAFF. The chain employs TRBV29-1 and TRBJ1-1; D is unclear. V was pared by 4 bases and J by 4 bases, with 10 bases between. Germline CDR1 and CDR2: SQVTM and ANQGSEA. This CDR3 is built from 12 residues.

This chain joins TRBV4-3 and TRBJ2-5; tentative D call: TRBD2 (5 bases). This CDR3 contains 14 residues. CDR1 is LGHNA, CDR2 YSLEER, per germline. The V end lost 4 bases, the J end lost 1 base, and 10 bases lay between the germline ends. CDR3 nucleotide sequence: TGCGCCAGCAGCCCGCCGAGGGCCCAAGAGACCCAGTACTTC. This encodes CASSPPRAQETQYF.

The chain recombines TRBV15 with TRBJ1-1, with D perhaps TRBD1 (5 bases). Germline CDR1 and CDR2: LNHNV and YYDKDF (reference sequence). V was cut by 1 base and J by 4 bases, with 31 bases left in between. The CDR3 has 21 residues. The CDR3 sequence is CATSRVRALIVAKGWGTEAFF. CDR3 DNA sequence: TGTGCCACCAGCAGAGTGCGAGCACTAATCGTTGCAAAGGGGTGGGGCACTGAAGCTTTCTTT.

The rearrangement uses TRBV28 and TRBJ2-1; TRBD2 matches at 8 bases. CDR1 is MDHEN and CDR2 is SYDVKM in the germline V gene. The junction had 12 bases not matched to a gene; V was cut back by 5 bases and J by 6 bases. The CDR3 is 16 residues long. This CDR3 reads CASSTAREAGGNEQFF. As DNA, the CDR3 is TGTGCCAGCAGTACGGCGCGGGAGGCCGGGGGCAATGAGCAGTTCTTC. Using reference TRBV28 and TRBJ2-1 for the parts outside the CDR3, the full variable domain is DVKVTQSSRYLVKRTGEKVFLECVQDMDHENMFWYRQDPGLGLRLIYFSYDVKMKEKGDIPEGYSVSREKKERFSLILESASTNQTSMYLCASSTAREAGGNEQFFGPGTRLTVL.

In DNA, the CDR3 is TGTGCCAGTAGTATCCTGGGACTAGCGGGAGAGGCCGGGCCCAATGAGCAGTTCTTC. This codes for CASSILGLAGEAGPNEQFF. The V gene is TRBV19, the J gene TRBJ2-1; 14 bases line up with TRBD2. Germline lookup yields CDR1 LNHDA and CDR2 SQIVND (reference sequence). This CDR3 spans 19 amino acids. Trimming at V came to 3 bases and at J to 6 bases, leaving 13 bases not matched to a gene.

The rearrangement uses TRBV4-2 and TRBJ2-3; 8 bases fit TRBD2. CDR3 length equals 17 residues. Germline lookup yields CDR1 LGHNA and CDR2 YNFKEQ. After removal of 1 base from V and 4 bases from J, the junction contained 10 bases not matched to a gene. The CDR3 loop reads CASSQGGSGTGADTQYF. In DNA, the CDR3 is TGTGCCAGCAGCCAAGGAGGTAGCGGGACGGGGGCAGATACGCAGTATTTT.

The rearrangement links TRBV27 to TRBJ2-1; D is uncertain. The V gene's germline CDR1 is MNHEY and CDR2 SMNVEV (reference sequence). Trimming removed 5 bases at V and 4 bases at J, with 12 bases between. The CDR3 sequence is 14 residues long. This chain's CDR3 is CASSRTKGYNEQFF. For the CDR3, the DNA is TGTGCCAGCAGTCGTACAAAAGGGTACAATGAGCAGTTCTTC.

CDR3: CASTPPWGEEAFF. CDR3 in DNA: TGTGCCAGCACCCCCCCCTGGGGGGAAGAAGCTTTCTTT. The chain has TRBV6-6 and TRBJ1-1; D perhaps matches TRBD1 (5 bases). Trimming cost V 7 bases and J 8 bases, with 17 bases left between them. The CDR3 is 13 amino acids. Germline V gives CDR1 MNHNY, CDR2 SVGAGI (reference sequence).

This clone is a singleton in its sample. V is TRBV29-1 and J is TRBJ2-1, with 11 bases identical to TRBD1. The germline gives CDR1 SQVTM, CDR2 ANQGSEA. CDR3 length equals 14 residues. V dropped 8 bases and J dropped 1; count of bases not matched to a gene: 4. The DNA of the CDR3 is TGCAGCTGGGGACAGGGGGAATCCTACAATGAGCAGTTCTTC. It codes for CSWGQGESYNEQFF.

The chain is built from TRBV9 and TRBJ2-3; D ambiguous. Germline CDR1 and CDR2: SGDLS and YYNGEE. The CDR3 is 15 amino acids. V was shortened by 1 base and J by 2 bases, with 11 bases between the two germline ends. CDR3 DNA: TGTGCCAGCAGCGTACTAGGTTTTCTCACAGATACGCAGTATTTT. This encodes CASSVLGFLTDTQYF.

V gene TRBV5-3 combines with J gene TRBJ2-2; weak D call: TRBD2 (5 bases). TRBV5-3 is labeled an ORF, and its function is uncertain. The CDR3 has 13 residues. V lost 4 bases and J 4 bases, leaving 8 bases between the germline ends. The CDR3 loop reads CARSGGSTGELFF. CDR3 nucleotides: TGTGCCAGAAGCGGAGGTTCCACCGGGGAGCTGTTTTTT.